Listed below are T cell receptor beta chains from one sample, sequenced in a study of PD-L1 blockade in urothelial cancer. The data were produced by immunoSEQ multiplex PCR, yet TCRdb's version contains in-frame clones alone and is incomplete. Found here are tens of thousands of clones, 81% of them singletons; the top ten hold approximately 5.1%. This specimen consisted of PBMCs, obtained around atezolizumab (anti-PD-L1) treatment. These receptors were obtained from a man aged 65-85 years with urothelial cancer. CDR3s include the opening cysteine and the closing phenylalanine or tryptophan. Fields, in order: clone size, V gene, J gene, D gene, CDR3 protein, CDR3 DNA. D genes are given only for firm matches. Only part of the rows carry a size: once, few, many, or a class if the clone is expanded.

abundance: -; v_gene: TRBV5-1; j_gene: TRBJ2-5; d_gene: -; CDR3aa: CASSPDGLSQETQYF; CDR3nt: TGCGCCAGCAGCCCAGATGGACTATCCCAAGAGACCCAGTACTTC
abundance: -; v_gene: TRBV5-1; j_gene: TRBJ2-5; d_gene: TRBD1; CDR3aa: CASSLVQGVQETQYF; CDR3nt: TGCGCCAGCAGCTTGGTACAGGGGGTCCAAGAGACCCAGTACTTC
abundance: -; v_gene: TRBV5-1; j_gene: TRBJ1-1; d_gene: -; CDR3aa: CASSSSMNTEAFF; CDR3nt: TGCGCCAGCAGCTCATCTATGAACACTGAAGCTTTCTTT
abundance: -; v_gene: TRBV2; j_gene: TRBJ1-3; d_gene: -; CDR3aa: CASGPFGGLGNTIYF; CDR3nt: TGTGCCAGCGGACCGTTTGGGGGACTCGGAAACACCATATATTTT
abundance: -; v_gene: TRBV7-2; j_gene: TRBJ1-2; d_gene: TRBD1; CDR3aa: CASNAAGGTGANYGYTF; CDR3nt: TGTGCCAGCAACGCCGCGGGTGGGACAGGAGCTAACTATGGCTACACCTTC
abundance: once; v_gene: TRBV6-6; j_gene: TRBJ2-7; d_gene: TRBD1; CDR3aa: CASRGTGGYEQYF; CDR3nt: TGTGCCAGCAGAGGGACAGGTGGCTACGAGCAGTACTTC
abundance: -; v_gene: TRBV11-1; j_gene: TRBJ1-1; d_gene: TRBD1; CDR3aa: CASRGGRKYTEAFF; CDR3nt: TGTGCCAGCCGAGGGGGCCGGAAATATACTGAAGCTTTCTTT
abundance: -; v_gene: TRBV4-1; j_gene: TRBJ1-5; d_gene: TRBD1; CDR3aa: CASAPGQGGSNQPQHF; CDR3nt: TGCGCCAGCGCACCGGGACAGGGAGGGAGCAATCAGCCCCAGCATTTT
abundance: -; v_gene: TRBV11-3; j_gene: TRBJ2-1; d_gene: -; CDR3aa: CASSLRDSHNNEQFF; CDR3nt: TGTGCCAGCAGCTTAAGGGACTCCCATAACAATGAGCAGTTCTTC
abundance: -; v_gene: TRBV15; j_gene: TRBJ2-3; d_gene: TRBD2; CDR3aa: CATSRAGTSGAGDTQYF; CDR3nt: TGTGCCACCAGCAGAGCCGGGACTAGCGGGGCCGGAGATACGCAGTATTTT
abundance: -; v_gene: TRBV7-6; j_gene: TRBJ1-3; d_gene: -; CDR3aa: CASSSEGPSGNTIYF; CDR3nt: TGTGCCAGCAGCTCAGAGGGCCCCTCTGGAAACACCATATATTTT
abundance: -; v_gene: TRBV7-9; j_gene: TRBJ2-2; d_gene: TRBD1; CDR3aa: CASRSGTGFELFF; CDR3nt: TGTGCCAGCAGATCCGGGACAGGTTTTGAGCTGTTTTTT
abundance: -; v_gene: TRBV18; j_gene: TRBJ1-2; d_gene: -; CDR3aa: CASSSRSGDASYYGYTF; CDR3nt: TGTGCCAGCTCGTCGCGGTCGGGGGACGCCTCCTACTATGGCTACACCTTC
abundance: -; v_gene: TRBV27; j_gene: TRBJ1-6; d_gene: -; CDR3aa: CASSLRQSNSPLHF; CDR3nt: TGTGCCAGCAGTTTGAGGCAGAGTAATTCACCCCTCCACTTT
abundance: -; v_gene: TRBV5-5; j_gene: TRBJ1-5; d_gene: -; CDR3aa: CASSLRLGQGTQPQHF; CDR3nt: TGTGCCAGCAGCTTGAGGCTGGGGCAGGGGACTCAGCCCCAGCATTTT
abundance: -; v_gene: TRBV7-9; j_gene: TRBJ1-2; d_gene: -; CDR3aa: CASIDRKAGPIHYGYTF; CDR3nt: TGTGCCAGCATCGATCGCAAGGCAGGTCCAATCCACTATGGCTACACCTTC
abundance: -; v_gene: TRBV19; j_gene: TRBJ2-1; d_gene: -; CDR3aa: CASSIDGGDRTGDEQFF; CDR3nt: TGTGCCAGTAGTATAGATGGGGGGGACAGGACGGGTGATGAGCAGTTCTTC
abundance: few; v_gene: TRBV5-1; j_gene: TRBJ2-1; d_gene: TRBD2; CDR3aa: CASSLAVSGRDEQFF; CDR3nt: TGCGCCAGCAGCTTGGCCGTTAGCGGGAGAGATGAGCAGTTCTTC
abundance: -; v_gene: TRBV11-3; j_gene: TRBJ1-1; d_gene: -; CDR3aa: CASSPGRSTRGAFF; CDR3nt: TGTGCCAGCAGCCCCGGCAGAAGCACTCGGGGAGCTTTCTTT
abundance: once; v_gene: TRBV2; j_gene: TRBJ2-7; d_gene: TRBD1; CDR3aa: CASSGQGISYEQYF; CDR3nt: TGTGCCAGCAGTGGACAGGGGATCTCCTACGAGCAGTACTTC
abundance: -; v_gene: TRBV14; j_gene: TRBJ2-3; d_gene: TRBD1; CDR3aa: CASSVLGTGADTQYF; CDR3nt: TGTGCCAGCAGCGTTTTGGGGACAGGGGCAGATACGCAGTATTTT
abundance: -; v_gene: TRBV30; j_gene: TRBJ2-1; d_gene: -; CDR3aa: CFMVVGLEDGSGVVF; CDR3nt: TGTTTTATGGTAGTGGGCCTGGAAGATGGTAGCGGAGTGGTCTTC
abundance: -; v_gene: TRBV11-2; j_gene: TRBJ1-6; d_gene: TRBD1; CDR3aa: CASSLGTGWPLHF; CDR3nt: TGTGCCAGCAGCTTAGGGACAGGGTGGCCCCTCCACTTT
abundance: -; v_gene: TRBV7-3; j_gene: TRBJ2-3; d_gene: TRBD2; CDR3aa: CASSPQRGAADTQYF; CDR3nt: TGTGCCAGCAGCCCACAGCGGGGGGCCGCAGATACGCAGTATTTT
abundance: -; v_gene: TRBV19; j_gene: TRBJ2-2; d_gene: TRBD1; CDR3aa: CASSPRTGSTGELFF; CDR3nt: TGTGCCAGTAGTCCCCGGACAGGATCCACCGGGGAGCTGTTTTTT
abundance: few; v_gene: TRBV29-1; j_gene: TRBJ1-1; d_gene: -; CDR3aa: CSVIQEPQDTEAFF; CDR3nt: TGCAGCGTGATACAGGAGCCCCAGGACACTGAAGCTTTCTTT
abundance: -; v_gene: TRBV7-9; j_gene: TRBJ2-4; d_gene: -; CDR3aa: CASSSTRGNIQYF; CDR3nt: TGTGCCAGCAGCTCTACCCGAGGTAACATTCAGTACTTC
abundance: -; v_gene: TRBV2; j_gene: TRBJ1-2; d_gene: TRBD1; CDR3aa: CASTTNRGSYGYTF; CDR3nt: TGTGCCAGCACGACCAACAGGGGTAGCTATGGCTACACCTTC
abundance: -; v_gene: TRBV21-1; j_gene: TRBJ1-1; d_gene: -; CDR3aa: CASRREMNTEAFF; CDR3nt: TGTGCCAGCAGGAGGGAGATGAACACTGAAGCTTTCTTT
abundance: -; v_gene: TRBV7-8; j_gene: TRBJ2-4; d_gene: -; CDR3aa: CASSLSTEGDIQYF; CDR3nt: TGTGCCAGCAGCTTATCGACGGAGGGAGACATTCAGTACTTC
abundance: -; v_gene: TRBV19; j_gene: TRBJ2-3; d_gene: TRBD1; CDR3aa: CASSTPGTGGTDTQYF; CDR3nt: TGTGCCAGTAGTACCCCCGGGACAGGGGGCACAGATACGCAGTATTTT
abundance: few; v_gene: TRBV6-5; j_gene: TRBJ2-3; d_gene: TRBD2; CDR3aa: CASSSGTSMNTQYF; CDR3nt: TGTGCCAGCAGTTCCGGGACTAGCATGAATACGCAGTATTTT
abundance: -; v_gene: TRBV9; j_gene: TRBJ2-2; d_gene: -; CDR3aa: CASSEQGRHTGELFF; CDR3nt: TGTGCCAGCAGCGAACAGGGACGGCACACCGGGGAGCTGTTTTTT
abundance: -; v_gene: TRBV6-6; j_gene: TRBJ2-1; d_gene: TRBD2; CDR3aa: CASTGTSVEQFF; CDR3nt: TGTGCCAGCACTGGGACTAGCGTTGAGCAGTTCTTC
abundance: -; v_gene: TRBV19; j_gene: TRBJ1-2; d_gene: TRBD1; CDR3aa: CASTVGQGASYGYTF; CDR3nt: TGTGCCAGTACCGTGGGGCAGGGGGCAAGCTATGGCTACACCTTC
abundance: few; v_gene: TRBV19; j_gene: TRBJ2-7; d_gene: -; CDR3aa: CASSIDRAGTYEQYF; CDR3nt: TGTGCCAGTAGTATAGATCGGGCAGGGACCTACGAGCAGTACTTC
abundance: -; v_gene: TRBV5-4; j_gene: TRBJ2-5; d_gene: -; CDR3aa: CASSLEAGGWETQYF; CDR3nt: TGTGCCAGCAGCTTGGAGGCGGGTGGTTGGGAGACCCAGTACTTC
abundance: -; v_gene: TRBV6-5; j_gene: TRBJ2-1; d_gene: TRBD2; CDR3aa: CASSYSRLAIGNEQFF; CDR3nt: TGTGCCAGCAGTTACTCCAGACTAGCGATTGGTAATGAGCAGTTCTTC
abundance: -; v_gene: TRBV5-6; j_gene: TRBJ2-5; d_gene: -; CDR3aa: CASSLVGRGLETQYF; CDR3nt: TGTGCCAGCAGCTTGGTGGGAAGGGGGTTAGAGACCCAGTACTTC
abundance: once; v_gene: TRBV29-1; j_gene: TRBJ2-5; d_gene: TRBD1; CDR3aa: CSVLDRGRQETQYF; CDR3nt: TGCAGCGTTCTGGACAGGGGGCGACAAGAGACCCAGTACTTC
abundance: -; v_gene: TRBV6-5; j_gene: TRBJ1-2; d_gene: TRBD1; CDR3aa: CASSPDRDVGYGYTF; CDR3nt: TGTGCCAGCAGCCCGGACAGGGATGTAGGCTATGGCTACACCTTC
abundance: -; v_gene: TRBV7-2; j_gene: TRBJ2-1; d_gene: TRBD2; CDR3aa: CASSRTSVLNEQFF; CDR3nt: TGTGCCAGCAGCCGGACTAGCGTACTTAATGAGCAGTTCTTC
abundance: -; v_gene: TRBV19; j_gene: TRBJ2-5; d_gene: -; CDR3aa: CASSIFLSGETETQYF; CDR3nt: TGTGCCAGTAGTATTTTTCTGTCGGGGGAAACGGAGACCCAGTACTTC
abundance: many; v_gene: TRBV2; j_gene: TRBJ2-7; d_gene: -; CDR3aa: CASNPRTATYEQYF; CDR3nt: TGTGCCAGCAACCCAAGGACAGCCACCTACGAGCAGTACTTC
abundance: -; v_gene: TRBV19; j_gene: TRBJ1-1; d_gene: -; CDR3aa: CASSIRTLNTEAFF; CDR3nt: TGTGCCAGTAGTATCCGGACACTCAACACTGAAGCTTTCTTT
abundance: -; v_gene: TRBV6-1; j_gene: TRBJ2-7; d_gene: TRBD2; CDR3aa: CASRPSGALDEQYF; CDR3nt: TGTGCCAGCAGACCCAGCGGGGCCCTCGACGAGCAGTACTTC
abundance: -; v_gene: TRBV27; j_gene: TRBJ1-2; d_gene: -; CDR3aa: CASRGSVTGRDGYTF; CDR3nt: TGTGCCAGCAGGGGCAGTGTTACAGGGAGGGATGGCTACACCTTC
abundance: -; v_gene: TRBV4-2; j_gene: TRBJ2-7; d_gene: TRBD2; CDR3aa: CASSPYTGTSGEQYF; CDR3nt: TGTGCCAGCAGCCCCTACACCGGGACTAGTGGCGAGCAGTACTTC
abundance: -; v_gene: TRBV5-1; j_gene: TRBJ1-1; d_gene: -; CDR3aa: CASSLREGSEAFF; CDR3nt: TGCGCCAGCAGCCTAAGGGAGGGGAGTGAAGCTTTCTTT
abundance: -; v_gene: TRBV19; j_gene: TRBJ1-6; d_gene: -; CDR3aa: CASSIGGDSPLHF; CDR3nt: TGTGCCAGTAGTATTGGCGGAGATTCACCCCTCCACTTT
abundance: -; v_gene: TRBV19; j_gene: TRBJ1-6; d_gene: -; CDR3aa: CASSAGYSYNSPLHF; CDR3nt: TGTGCCAGTAGTGCAGGGTACTCCTATAATTCACCCCTCCACTTT
abundance: few; v_gene: TRBV5-1; j_gene: TRBJ1-2; d_gene: TRBD1; CDR3aa: CASRPGQGDGYTF; CDR3nt: TGCGCCAGCAGACCGGGACAGGGAGATGGCTACACCTTC
abundance: few; v_gene: TRBV5-1; j_gene: TRBJ2-7; d_gene: -; CDR3aa: CASSPYPSSYEQYF; CDR3nt: TGCGCCAGCAGCCCCTACCCGAGCTCCTACGAGCAGTACTTC
abundance: -; v_gene: TRBV6-6; j_gene: TRBJ1-2; d_gene: -; CDR3aa: CASSYSGSITNGYTF; CDR3nt: TGTGCCAGCAGTTACTCGGGCAGTATCACAAATGGCTACACCTTC
abundance: -; v_gene: TRBV6-5; j_gene: TRBJ2-1; d_gene: -; CDR3aa: CASTKYNEQFF; CDR3nt: TGTGCCAGCACTAAGTACAATGAGCAGTTCTTC
abundance: -; v_gene: TRBV11-2; j_gene: TRBJ2-7; d_gene: TRBD2; CDR3aa: CASSLDILAGEQYF; CDR3nt: TGTGCCAGCAGCTTAGACATCCTAGCGGGGGAGCAGTACTTC
abundance: -; v_gene: TRBV15; j_gene: TRBJ1-3; d_gene: TRBD1; CDR3aa: CATSRVPDTKTGPLF; CDR3nt: TGTGCCACCAGCAGAGTCCCCGACACGAAGACAGGGCCCCTCTTT
abundance: -; v_gene: TRBV5-6; j_gene: TRBJ2-7; d_gene: TRBD2; CDR3aa: CASSLVTSGAVYEQYF; CDR3nt: TGTGCCAGCAGCTTGGTGACTAGCGGGGCCGTCTACGAGCAGTACTTC
abundance: -; v_gene: TRBV27; j_gene: TRBJ2-2; d_gene: -; CDR3aa: CASSMLPGSRLTGELFF; CDR3nt: TGTGCCAGCAGTATGCTCCCGGGATCTAGATTAACCGGGGAGCTGTTTTTT